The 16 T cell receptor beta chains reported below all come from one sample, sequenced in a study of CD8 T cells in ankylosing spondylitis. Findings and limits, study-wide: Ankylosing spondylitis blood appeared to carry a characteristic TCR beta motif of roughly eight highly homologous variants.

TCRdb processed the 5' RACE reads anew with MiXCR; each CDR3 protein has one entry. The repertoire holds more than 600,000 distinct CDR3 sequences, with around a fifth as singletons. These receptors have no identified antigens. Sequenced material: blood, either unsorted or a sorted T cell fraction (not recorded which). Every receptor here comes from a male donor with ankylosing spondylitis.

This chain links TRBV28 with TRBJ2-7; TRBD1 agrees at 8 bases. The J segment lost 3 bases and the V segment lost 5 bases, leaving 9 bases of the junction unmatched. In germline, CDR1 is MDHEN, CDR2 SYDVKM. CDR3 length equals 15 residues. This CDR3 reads CASSPGQGFNYEQYF. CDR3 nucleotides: TGTGCCAGCAGTCCCGGACAGGGCTTTAACTACGAGCAGTACTTC.

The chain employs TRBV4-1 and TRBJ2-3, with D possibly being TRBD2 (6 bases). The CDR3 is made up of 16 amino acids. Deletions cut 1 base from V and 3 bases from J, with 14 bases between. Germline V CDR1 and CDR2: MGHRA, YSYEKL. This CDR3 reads CASSQVGGIGTDTQYF. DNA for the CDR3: TGCGCCAGCAGCCAAGTTGGAGGGATTGGGACAGATACGCAGTATTTT.

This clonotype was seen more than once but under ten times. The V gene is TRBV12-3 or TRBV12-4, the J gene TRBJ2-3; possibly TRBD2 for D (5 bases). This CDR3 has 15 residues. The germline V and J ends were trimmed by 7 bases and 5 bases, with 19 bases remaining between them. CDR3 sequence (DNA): TGTGCCAGCACCCCCTTGAGCGGCCCGGGAGATACGCAGTATTTT. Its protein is CASTPLSGPGDTQYF.

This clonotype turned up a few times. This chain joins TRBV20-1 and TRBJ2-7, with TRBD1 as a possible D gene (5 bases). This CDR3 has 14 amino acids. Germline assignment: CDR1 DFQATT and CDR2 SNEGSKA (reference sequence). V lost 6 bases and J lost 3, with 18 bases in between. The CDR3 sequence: CSASDQGTFYEQYF. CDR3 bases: TGCAGTGCCTCGGACCAGGGAACTTTCTACGAGCAGTACTTC.

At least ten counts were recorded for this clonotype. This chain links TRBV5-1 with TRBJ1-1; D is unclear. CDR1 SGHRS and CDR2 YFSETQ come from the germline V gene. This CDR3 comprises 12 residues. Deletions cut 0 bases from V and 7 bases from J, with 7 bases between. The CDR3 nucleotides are TGCGCCAGCAGCTTGGGACACTATGAAGCTTTCTTT. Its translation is CASSLGHYEAFF. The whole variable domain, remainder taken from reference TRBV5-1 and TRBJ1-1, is KAGVTQTPRYLIKTRGQQVTLSCSPISGHRSVSWYQQTPGQGLQFLFEYFSETQRNKGNFPGRFSGRQFSNSRSEMNVSTLELGDSALYLCASSLGHYEAFFGQGTRLTVV.

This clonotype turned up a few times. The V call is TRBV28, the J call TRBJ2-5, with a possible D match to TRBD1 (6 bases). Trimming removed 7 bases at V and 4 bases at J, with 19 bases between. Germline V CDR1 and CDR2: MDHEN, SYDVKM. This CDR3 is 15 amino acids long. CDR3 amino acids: CASNPNRAGRETQYF. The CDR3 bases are TGTGCCAGCAATCCAAACAGGGCAGGTCGAGAGACCCAGTACTTC.

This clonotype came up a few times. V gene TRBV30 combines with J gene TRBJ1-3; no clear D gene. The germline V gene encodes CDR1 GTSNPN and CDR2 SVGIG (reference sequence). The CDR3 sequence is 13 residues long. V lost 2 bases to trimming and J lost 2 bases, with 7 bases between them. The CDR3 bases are TGTGCCTGGAGTAGGGATACTGGAAACACCATATATTTT. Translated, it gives CAWSRDTGNTIYF.

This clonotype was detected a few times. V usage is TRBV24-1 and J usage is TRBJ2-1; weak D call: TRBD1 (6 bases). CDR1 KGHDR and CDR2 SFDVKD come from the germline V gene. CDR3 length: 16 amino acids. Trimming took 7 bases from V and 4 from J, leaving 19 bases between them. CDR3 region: CATRIVERTEYNEQFF. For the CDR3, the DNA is TGTGCCACCAGGATCGTGGAGCGGACAGAGTACAATGAGCAGTTCTTC.

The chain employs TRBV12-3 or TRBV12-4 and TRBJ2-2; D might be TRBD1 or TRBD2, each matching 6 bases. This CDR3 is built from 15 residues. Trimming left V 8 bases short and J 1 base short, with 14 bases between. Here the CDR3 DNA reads TGTGCCAGCGAACGGGGGCAGGGGAACACCGGGGAGCTGTTTTTT. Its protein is CASERGQGNTGELFF.

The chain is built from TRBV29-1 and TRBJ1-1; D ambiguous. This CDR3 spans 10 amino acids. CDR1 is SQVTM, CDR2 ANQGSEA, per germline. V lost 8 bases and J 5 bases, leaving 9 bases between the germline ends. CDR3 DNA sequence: TGCAGCAAACCAGAAACTGAAGCTTTCTTT. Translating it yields CSKPETEAFF.

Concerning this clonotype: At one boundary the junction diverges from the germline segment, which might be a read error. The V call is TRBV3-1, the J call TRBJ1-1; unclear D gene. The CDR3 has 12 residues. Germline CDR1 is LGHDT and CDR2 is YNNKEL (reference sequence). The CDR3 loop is CATLSGNSEAFF. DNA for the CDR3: TGTGCCACCCTAAGCGGGAACTCTGAAGCTTTCTTT.

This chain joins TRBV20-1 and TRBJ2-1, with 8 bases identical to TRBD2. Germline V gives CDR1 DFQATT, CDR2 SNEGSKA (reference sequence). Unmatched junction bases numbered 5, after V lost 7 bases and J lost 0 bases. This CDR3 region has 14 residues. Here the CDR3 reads CSVRLASSYNEQFF. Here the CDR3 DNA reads TGCAGTGTCCGACTAGCGAGCTCCTACAATGAGCAGTTCTTC.

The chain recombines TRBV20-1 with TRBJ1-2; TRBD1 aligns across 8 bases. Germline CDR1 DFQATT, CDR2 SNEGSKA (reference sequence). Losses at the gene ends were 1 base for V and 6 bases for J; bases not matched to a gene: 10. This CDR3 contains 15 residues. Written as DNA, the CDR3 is TGCAGTGCTAGAGGGGCAGGGGGCCACCTAAATGGCTACACCTTC. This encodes CSARGAGGHLNGYTF.

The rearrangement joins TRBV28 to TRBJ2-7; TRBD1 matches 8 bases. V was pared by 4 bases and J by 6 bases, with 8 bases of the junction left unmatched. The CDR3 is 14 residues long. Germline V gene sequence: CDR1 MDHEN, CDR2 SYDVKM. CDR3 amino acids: CASSSGGSRPEQYF. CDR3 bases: TGTGCCAGCAGTTCAGGGGGCAGCCGGCCCGAGCAGTACTTC.

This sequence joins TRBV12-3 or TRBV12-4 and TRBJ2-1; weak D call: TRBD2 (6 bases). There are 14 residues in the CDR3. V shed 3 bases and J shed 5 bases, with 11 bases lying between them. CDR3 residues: CASSFWDFDNEQFF. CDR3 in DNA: TGTGCCAGCAGTTTTTGGGACTTCGACAATGAGCAGTTCTTC.

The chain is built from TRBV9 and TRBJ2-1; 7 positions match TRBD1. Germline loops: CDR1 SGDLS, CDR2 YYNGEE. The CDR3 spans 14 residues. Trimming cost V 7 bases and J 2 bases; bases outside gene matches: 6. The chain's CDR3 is CASGLGGPYNEQFF. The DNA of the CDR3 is TGTGCCAGCGGCCTAGGGGGCCCCTACAATGAGCAGTTCTTC.